This T cell receptor (beta chain) stems from a study of response to subunit inactivated influenza vaccine. The CDR3 contains 15 residues. The germline V gene has CDR1 SEHNR and CDR2 FQNEAQ (reference sequence). V shed 5 bases and J shed 0 bases, with 11 bases lying between them. This clonotype was observed at least ten times. As yet, its antigen is unknown. Findings and caveats of the study: Only a handful of new T cells, the authors suggested, are recruited with each seasonal influenza vaccination.

One entry per CDR3 protein, called by TCRdb with MiXCR from the RT-PCR reads. The sample holds 490,000 or so distinct CDR3 sequences, under 9% seen once. The clonotype comes from a man between 45 and 75 years old who received an inactivated influenza vaccine. The sequencing here drew on PBMCs from blood, taken roughly 24 months after vaccination. This sequence joins TRBV7-9 and TRBJ1-3; D unresolved. The CDR3 nucleotides read TGTGCCAGCAGCGCCCACATGTCCTCTGGAAACACCATATATTTT. Amino acid sequence: CASSAHMSSGNTIYF. Combining the CDR3 with reference TRBV7-9 and TRBJ1-3 gives the whole variable domain DTGVSQNPRHKITKRGQNVTFRCDPISEHNRLYWYRQTLGQGPEFLTYFQNEAQLEKSRLLSDRFSAERPKGSFSTLEIQRTEQGDSAMYLCASSAHMSSGNTIYFGEGSWLTVV.